This is a list of T cell receptor beta chains from one sample in a study of T-cell reconstitution after alpha-beta-depleted transplantation in children. TCRdb re-derived calls from the PCR reads in MiXCR, one entry per CDR3 protein. The sample consists of about a million distinct CDR3 sequences, 25% to 30% of them appearing once. Specimen: PBMCs, mostly from graft donor cells, collected 360 days after TCRalphabeta/CD19-depleted stem cell transplant. The origin of the receptors is a boy under three years old who had a stem cell transplant for SCID, so the T cells may come from the graft donor. CDR3s leave out the opening cysteine and the closing phenylalanine or tryptophan. Each record gives: V gene, J gene, D gene, CDR3 protein. A D gene is named only where the DNA matches it firmly.

V gene: TRBV20-1; J gene: TRBJ1-4; D gene: TRBD1; CDR3 protein: SAGTVFNEKLF
V gene: TRBV29-1; J gene: TRBJ2-7; D gene: TRBD1; CDR3 protein: SVKRTGDSYEQY
V gene: TRBV7-3; J gene: TRBJ2-2; D gene: NA; CDR3 protein: ASSDLGQSGELF
V gene: TRBV19; J gene: TRBJ1-1; D gene: NA; CDR3 protein: ASHPRGGLSEAF
V gene: TRBV5-1; J gene: TRBJ2-3; D gene: NA; CDR3 protein: ASSGGDLDTQY
V gene: TRBV7-2; J gene: TRBJ2-2; D gene: NA; CDR3 protein: ASSLVGSGELF
V gene: TRBV29-1; J gene: TRBJ2-1; D gene: TRBD1; CDR3 protein: SVRDRGAYNEQF
V gene: TRBV5-4; J gene: TRBJ2-7; D gene: NA; CDR3 protein: ASSQSGVSYEQY
V gene: TRBV4-1; J gene: TRBJ2-7; D gene: TRBD2; CDR3 protein: ASSQVPPSGGFYEQY
V gene: TRBV6-1; J gene: TRBJ2-1; D gene: NA; CDR3 protein: ASRAPYPIDNEQF
V gene: TRBV29-1; J gene: TRBJ1-2; D gene: NA; CDR3 protein: SVFEGINYGYT
V gene: TRBV7-9; J gene: TRBJ1-1; D gene: NA; CDR3 protein: ASVGGLNTEAF
V gene: TRBV6-4; J gene: TRBJ2-3; D gene: NA; CDR3 protein: ASRRGPFTDTQY
V gene: TRBV20-1; J gene: TRBJ2-5; D gene: NA; CDR3 protein: SVRTDQETQY
V gene: TRBV4-3; J gene: TRBJ2-1; D gene: TRBD2; CDR3 protein: ASSQVLSGVYEQF
V gene: TRBV20-1; J gene: TRBJ2-3; D gene: TRBD2; CDR3 protein: SARAGGGTDTQY
V gene: TRBV20-1; J gene: TRBJ1-5; D gene: NA; CDR3 protein: SARDPLGPQH
V gene: TRBV6-5; J gene: TRBJ1-1; D gene: NA; CDR3 protein: ASSFGQAGRNTEAF
V gene: TRBV28; J gene: TRBJ1-5; D gene: NA; CDR3 protein: ASSQGSEGQPQH
V gene: TRBV10-1; J gene: TRBJ2-3; D gene: TRBD2; CDR3 protein: ASSDGLAGSADTQY
V gene: TRBV29-1; J gene: TRBJ2-5; D gene: NA; CDR3 protein: SVGTHYQETQY
V gene: TRBV29-1; J gene: TRBJ2-1; D gene: TRBD1; CDR3 protein: SAGQVEQF